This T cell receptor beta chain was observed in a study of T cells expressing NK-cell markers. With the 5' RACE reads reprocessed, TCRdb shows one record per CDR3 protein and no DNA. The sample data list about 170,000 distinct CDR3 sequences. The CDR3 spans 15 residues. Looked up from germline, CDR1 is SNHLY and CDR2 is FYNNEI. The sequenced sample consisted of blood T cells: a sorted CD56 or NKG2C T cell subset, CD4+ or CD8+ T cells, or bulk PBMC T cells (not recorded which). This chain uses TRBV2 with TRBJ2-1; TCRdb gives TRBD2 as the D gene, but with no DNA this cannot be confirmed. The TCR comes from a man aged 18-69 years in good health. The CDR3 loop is CASSTSESSYNEQFF.